The clone carrying this T cell receptor beta chain was picked up a small number of times. Its antigen is not known. This entry belongs to a study of cytomegalovirus exposure and HLA in healthy donors. Across the study: Later, an analysis reported that the approximately 120 validation repertoires had used the same platform as the 500 to 800 first-cohort repertoires.

The method was immunoSEQ multiplex PCR; TCRdb's version includes in-frame clones alone and lacks a portion of them. The sample shows more than 85,000 clones, roughly nine tenths of them seen only once. J was trimmed by 12 bases and V by 1 base; bases with no gene match: 11. This CDR3 is built from 14 residues. Germline assignment: CDR1 SGHAT and CDR2 FQNNGV. Study outcomes and limitations: TCR sequences were mostly rare, though some public TCRs occurred in many donors.

Sequenced material: PBMCs. The chain couples TRBV11-2 to TRBJ2-7; TRBD2 aligns across 8 bases. The TCR originated in a woman younger than 30 in good health and CMV-seropositive. The CDR3: CASSLGSGGDRRYF. As DNA, the CDR3 is TGTGCCAGCAGCTTAGGCTCGGGAGGGGACCGGAGGTACTTC.